This T cell receptor (beta chain) is from a study of T cell repertoires in cytomegalovirus infection. TCRdb analysed the reads with MiXCR anew, one entry per CDR3 protein. The sample comprises hundreds of thousands of distinct CDR3 sequences, 17% of which are singletons, and about 11% rests with the top ten. This clonotype was counted between two and nine times. Antigen unknown. Findings of the study overall: CMV-specific TCR beta clonotypes restricted by HLA-C were the ones dominating the ex vivo response.

This CDR3 spans 16 amino acids. V lost 2 bases and J lost 7; bases outside the gene matches: 8. Germline V gene data show CDR1 as KGHSH and CDR2 as LQKENI. V is TRBV18 and J is TRBJ1-5; 10 bases are shared with TRBD1. The sample was PBMCs. The clonotype originates from a human donor in good health (CMV status not recorded). Some clones in this sample may be carry-over from other donors' samples. CDR3 DNA sequence: TGTGCCAGCTCACCAGTCCGGGACAGGGGTACGCAGCCCCAGCATTTT. The encoded protein is CASSPVRDRGTQPQHF.